Each of the 26 T cell receptor beta chains below was sequenced from the same sample in a study of T cell repertoires in cytomegalovirus infection. TCRdb re-derived calls from the reads in MiXCR, one entry per CDR3 protein. The repertoire holds roughly 140,000 distinct CDR3 sequences, with about 20% as singletons. The sequenced material came from PBMCs. The receptors were sampled from a human donor in good health (CMV status not recorded). Some clones in this sample may be carry-over from other donors' samples.

The genes are TRBV5-6 and TRBJ1-3, with unresolved D. The CDR3 covers 14 residues. The V end lost 4 bases, the J end lost 2 bases, and 10 bases lay between the germline ends. Germline V lookup: CDR1 SGHDT, CDR2 YYEEEE. The CDR3 reads CASSTRRAGNTIYF. CDR3 DNA sequence: TGTGCCAGCAGCACCCGACGAGCTGGAAACACCATATATTTT.

V usage is TRBV6-2 or TRBV6-3 and J usage is TRBJ2-1; TRBD2 agrees at 7 bases. Germline V lookup: CDR1 MNHEY, CDR2 SVGEGT. V dropped 5 bases and J dropped 10; count of bases not matched to a gene: 8. The CDR3 is 13 amino acids. CDR3: CASSPIISGEQFF. The CDR3 DNA is TGTGCCAGCAGTCCCATAATTAGCGGGGAGCAGTTCTTC.

The chain joins TRBV5-1 to TRBJ2-3; TRBD1 agrees at 7 bases. Germline CDR1 and CDR2: SGHRS and YFSETQ. The length of the CDR3 is 15 residues. V shed 4 bases, J shed 6 bases, and the junction held 11 bases outside the gene matches. CDR3 protein: CASSPGTARPDTQYF. In DNA form, the CDR3 reads TGCGCCAGCAGCCCCGGGACAGCGAGACCCGATACGCAGTATTTT.

This clonotype was detected a few times. V is TRBV24-1 and J is TRBJ2-2; 13 bases are shared with TRBD2. CDR3 length equals 18 residues. V lost 6 bases to trimming and J lost 6 bases; unmatched junction nucleotides: 12. Germline loops: CDR1 KGHDR, CDR2 SFDVKD. Here the CDR3 DNA reads TGTGCCACCAGTCAAGATCTCGGACTAGCGGGAGACGCCGGGGAGCTGTTTTTT. This sequence encodes CATSQDLGLAGDAGELFF.

This clonotype was detected a few times. V and J are TRBV7-4 and TRBJ2-3; D is perhaps TRBD1 or TRBD2 (5 bases each). Germline CDR1 is SGHVT and CDR2 is SQSDAQ. The CDR3 runs 19 residues. V lost 5 bases and J 0 bases, leaving 24 bases between the germline ends. The CDR3: CASSRTTSLRDASTDTQYF. CDR3 nucleotide sequence: TGTGCCAGCAGCCGTACCACGAGCTTACGGGACGCTAGCACAGATACGCAGTATTTT.

This chain joins TRBV2 and TRBJ2-1; 9 bases match TRBD2. The J segment lost 7 bases and the V segment lost 7 bases, leaving 5 bases of the junction unmatched. This CDR3 has 13 residues. The V gene's germline CDR1 is SNHLY and CDR2 FYNNEI. The CDR3 protein is CASNRGRVNEQFF. The CDR3, as DNA: TGTGCCAGCAACCGCGGGAGGGTTAATGAGCAGTTCTTC. Full variable domain (remainder filled in from reference TRBV2 and TRBJ2-1): EPEVTQTPSHQVTQMGQEVILRCVPISNHLYFYWYRQILGQKVEFLVSFYNNEISEKSEIFDDQFSVERPDGSNFTLKIRSTKLEDSAMYFCASNRGRVNEQFFGPGTRLTVL.

This clonotype showed up many times. CDR3 sequence: CASSLGGVGNTIYF. The CDR3 nucleotides read TGTGCCAGCAGCCTCGGCGGTGTTGGAAACACCATATATTTT. J is TRBJ1-3 and V is TRBV7-2; D remains ambiguous. The CDR3 is 14 residues long. Trimming pared 5 bases from V and 3 bases from J, leaving 11 bases between. The V gene's germline CDR1 is SGHTA and CDR2 FQGNSA.

This chain connects TRBV20-1 to TRBJ1-1; D is unresolved. CDR1 DFQATT and CDR2 SNEGSKA come from the germline V gene (reference sequence). The CDR3 runs 12 residues. V dropped 5 bases and J dropped 0 bases, with 7 bases sitting between them. The CDR3 region has the DNA TGCAGTGCTTCCGATATGAACACTGAAGCTTTCTTT. Translating gives CSASDMNTEAFF.

The chain carries TRBV5-1 and TRBJ2-5; the D gene is possibly TRBD1 (6 bases). Germline V gene data show CDR1 as SGHRS and CDR2 as YFSETQ. The V and J ends lost 4 bases and 5 bases respectively, with 18 bases between them. This CDR3 region has 15 residues. The CDR3 DNA is TGCGCCAGCAGCCCCGACAGGCCCCGGGCCGAGACCCAGTACTTC. Protein: CASSPDRPRAETQYF.

This sequence joins TRBV28 and TRBJ2-3; maybe TRBD2 (6 bases). Per the germline V gene, CDR1 is MDHEN and CDR2 is SYDVKM. The V and J ends lost 5 bases and 5 bases respectively, with 17 bases between them. The CDR3 extends over 15 amino acids. For the CDR3, the DNA is TGTGCCAGCAGTCCCCTGGTGGCGCGGGGAGATACGCAGTATTTT. Protein: CASSPLVARGDTQYF.

The genes are TRBV5-6 and TRBJ2-7; D unresolved. There are 12 residues in the CDR3. Trimming removed 0 bases at V and 6 bases at J, with 7 bases between. Germline CDR1 and CDR2: SGHDT and YYEEEE. CDR3 nucleotides: TGTGCCAGCAGCTTGGAAAGTAGCGAGCAGTACTTC. It encodes CASSLESSEQYF. The whole variable domain, remainder taken from reference TRBV5-6 and TRBJ2-7, is DAGVTQSPTHLIKTRGQQVTLRCSPKSGHDTVSWYQQALGQGPQFIFQYYEEEERQRGNFPDRFSGHQFPNYSSELNVNALLLGDSALYLCASSLESSEQYFGPGTRLTVT.

This clonotype was found a few times. The genes are TRBV18 and TRBJ2-2, with TRBD1 identical over 9 bases. The CDR3 consists of 16 residues. CDR1 is KGHSH, CDR2 LQKENI, per germline. With V trimmed by 0 bases and J by 2 bases, 1 base remained unmatched. This CDR3 is CASSPPGQGNTGELFF. CDR3 nucleotides: TGTGCCAGCTCACCACCGGGACAGGGCAACACCGGGGAGCTGTTTTTT.

The chain uses TRBV27 and TRBJ1-1; unclear D gene. V was shortened by 2 bases and J by 5 bases, with 15 bases between the two germline ends. This CDR3 has 15 amino acids. CDR1 and CDR2 from the germline V gene are MNHEY and SMNVEV (reference sequence). In nucleotides, the CDR3 is TGTGCCAGCAGTTTAAGCCCGGATGGAGGGACTGAAGCTTTCTTT. Translated: CASSLSPDGGTEAFF.

The chain joins TRBV20-1 to TRBJ1-5; 8 bases are shared with TRBD1. V shed 0 bases, J shed 1 base, and the junction held 8 bases outside the gene matches. CDR3 length: 17 amino acids. Germline CDR1 is DFQATT and CDR2 is SNEGSKA (reference sequence). For the CDR3, the DNA is TGCAGTGCTAGAGATTGGGAACAGGGGGAAAGCAATCAGCCCCAGCATTTT. Protein: CSARDWEQGESNQPQHF.

This clonotype was seen repeatedly, ten times or more. The CDR3 loop reads CASSPHSGDTQYF. DNA for the CDR3: TGTGCCAGCAGCCCACATTCGGGGGATACGCAGTATTTT. The chain employs TRBV7-2 and TRBJ2-3, with D tentatively TRBD2 (5 bases). V lost 5 bases and J lost 6, with 12 bases in between. This CDR3 contains 13 residues. CDR1 and CDR2 from the germline V gene are SGHTA and FQGNSA.

This clonotype is medium-sized. J is TRBJ2-5 and V is TRBV7-2, with 7 bases that match TRBD2. The ends lost 1 base at V and 2 bases at J; junction bases unmatched: 13. The germline V gene encodes CDR1 SGHTA and CDR2 FQGNSA. This CDR3 has 18 residues. CDR3 sequence: CASSLGSGSRTNQETQYF. In nucleotides, the CDR3 is TGTGCCAGCAGCTTAGGTAGCGGGTCCCGAACAAATCAAGAGACCCAGTACTTC. Supplemented by reference TRBV7-2 and TRBJ2-5, the full variable domain reads GAGVSQSPSNKVTEKGKDVELRCDPISGHTALYWYRQSLGQGLEFLIYFQGNSAPDKSGLPSDRFSAERTGGSVSTLTIQRTQQEDSAVYLCASSLGSGSRTNQETQYFGPGTRLLVL.

The rearrangement joins TRBV28 to TRBJ1-3; D is unresolved. The length of the CDR3 is 15 residues. V was cut by 5 bases and J by 3 bases, with 14 bases left in between. Germline CDR1 and CDR2: MDHEN and SYDVKM. CDR3 sequence reads: CASSIRALIGNTIYF. In DNA, the CDR3 is TGTGCCAGCAGTATCAGAGCCTTGATTGGAAACACCATATATTTT.

This clonotype was picked up a small number of times. The rearrangement joins TRBV12-3 or TRBV12-4 to TRBJ2-5, with 13 nucleotides matching TRBD2. Germline trimming cut 6 bases from V and 5 bases from J; bases unmatched to any gene: 3. This CDR3 has 14 amino acids. The CDR3 nucleotides read TGTGCCAGCAGAACTAGCGGGGGGGGCGAGACCCAGTACTTC. Encoded protein: CASRTSGGGETQYF.

The table lists this clonotype with many counts. Here the CDR3 DNA reads TGTGCCAGCAGCCGGGACAGGGGAAGGATTGGAACTGAAGCTTTCTTT. It codes for CASSRDRGRIGTEAFF. This sequence joins TRBV7-2 and TRBJ1-1, with 10 bases lining up with TRBD1. CDR3 length: 16 amino acids. Germline assignment: CDR1 SGHTA and CDR2 FQGNSA. The ends lost 5 bases at V and 5 bases at J; junction bases unmatched: 11. Full variable domain (outside the CDR3, taken from reference TRBV7-2 and TRBJ1-1): GAGVSQSPSNKVTEKGKDVELRCDPISGHTALYWYRQSLGQGLEFLIYFQGNSAPDKSGLPSDRFSAERTGGSVSTLTIQRTQQEDSAVYLCASSRDRGRIGTEAFFGQGTRLTVV.

The CDR3 DNA follows: TGCAGTAATGCAAAGCTGGGTTCCCTGACAGCAGTCTACACCTTC. It encodes CSNAKLGSLTAVYTF. This chain connects TRBV20-1 to TRBJ1-2; weak D call: TRBD1 (5 bases). The V gene lost 8 bases and the J gene lost 10 bases, with 29 bases spanning the gap. The CDR3 is 15 residues long. CDR1 DFQATT and CDR2 SNEGSKA come from the germline V gene (reference sequence).

This clonotype was seen repeatedly, ten times or more. The chain has TRBV7-8 and TRBJ2-5; 8 bases align to TRBD2. The CDR3 is made up of 19 amino acids. After removal of 0 bases from V and 2 bases from J, the junction contained 14 bases not matched to a gene. Germline CDR1 and CDR2: SGHVS and FQNEAQ. In DNA, the CDR3 is TGTGCCAGCAGCTTAGCGAGTCTCACTAGCGGAGTTGATCAAGAGACCCAGTACTTC. Encoded protein: CASSLASLTSGVDQETQYF.

This clonotype has ten or more counts. The J gene is TRBJ2-1, the V gene TRBV4-1; D is perhaps TRBD1 (5 bases). CDR1 and CDR2 (germline): MGHRA, YSYEKL. Trimming took 4 bases from V and 7 from J, leaving 11 bases between them. The CDR3 extends over 13 amino acids. The DNA of the CDR3 is TGCGCCAGCAGCCTAGGACACGTTAATGAGCAGTTCTTC. It translates to CASSLGHVNEQFF.

The V gene is TRBV28, the J gene TRBJ2-3; maybe TRBD2 (6 bases). CDR3 length equals 16 residues. Germline CDR1 MDHEN, CDR2 SYDVKM. V lost 7 bases and J lost 2, with 19 bases in between. CDR3 nucleotide sequence: TGTGCCAGCACGGTGGGGAAAGCGGGCCCCACAGATACGCAGTATTTT. Amino acid sequence: CASTVGKAGPTDTQYF.

Ten or more counts support this clonotype. The chain combines TRBV7-2 with TRBJ1-5; a possible D gene is TRBD1 (5 bases). The CDR3 is 16 residues long. Germline values: CDR1 SGHTA, CDR2 FQGNSA. The V gene lost 1 base and the J gene lost 7 bases, with 17 bases spanning the gap. The CDR3 bases are TGTGCCAGCAGCTTAGAAGGCAGGGTAATTGGGCAGCCCCAGCATTTT. Translated: CASSLEGRVIGQPQHF.

This clonotype was observed a few times. The rearrangement joins TRBV28 to TRBJ2-7; 10 positions agree with TRBD1. Looked up from germline, CDR1 is MDHEN and CDR2 is SYDVKM. Germline trimming cut 10 bases from V and 5 bases from J; bases unmatched to any gene: 8. The CDR3 consists of 13 residues. CDR3 coding DNA: TGTGCCACCGACGCGGGACAGGGGAACGAGCAGTACTTC. Translated, it gives CATDAGQGNEQYF.

This clonotype was found once. The chain recombines TRBV19 with TRBJ1-5; perhaps TRBD1 as D (6 bases). The V end was cut by 3 bases, the J end by 3 bases, with 12 bases between. The CDR3 totals 15 residues. Germline loops: CDR1 LNHDA, CDR2 SQIVND (reference sequence). In nucleotides, the CDR3 is TGTGCCAGTAGTATCGGTCCAGGGGACAATCAGCCCCAGCATTTT. This translates into CASSIGPGDNQPQHF.